A selection of T cell receptor beta chains follows, all from one sample in a study of chemoradiotherapy in HPV16-positive cancers. Here immunoSEQ multiplex PCR was the method, and the copy in TCRdb shows in-frame clones only, minus some. Of about 14,000 clones listed, approximately 89% were seen once; the top ten hold 3.5% to 4.5%. The sample here was tumor tissue, taken from a patient who underwent chemoradiotherapy. The receptors shown here come from a human donor with HPV-associated anogenital cancer. Both conserved end residues are part of each CDR3. A D gene is named only where the DNA matches it firmly. Clone size, where shown, is once, few, many, or a class for clones that have expanded.

J gene,V gene,D gene,clone size,CDR3 DNA,CDR3 protein
TRBJ2-7,TRBV29-1,.,.,TGCAGCGTTGATTTCGGGGTTGCCTACGAGCAGTACTTC,CSVDFGVAYEQYF
TRBJ1-1,TRBV11-3,.,once,TGTGCCAGCAGCTTACGGGGGGGAGTCACTGAAGCTTTCTTT,CASSLRGGVTEAFF
TRBJ2-7,TRBV10-1,TRBD2,.,TGCGCCAGCAGTGAGAGGGGGGAGACTAGCGGGAGACCCTACGAGCAGTACTTC,CASSERGETSGRPYEQYF
TRBJ1-3,TRBV4-1,.,.,TGCGCCAGCAGCCAAGATGGCCAGGGGGGAAACACCATATATTTT,CASSQDGQGGNTIYF
TRBJ2-7,TRBV7-7,.,.,TGTGCTAGCAGCCCCCGGGCCTCCTCCTACGAGCAGTACTTC,CASSPRASSYEQYF
TRBJ2-7,TRBV10-3,TRBD1,.,TGTGCCCTCGCAAATGCAGGGGGCGCGGTTCTCGAGCAGTACTTC,CALANAGGAVLEQYF
TRBJ2-7,TRBV11-3,.,.,TGTGCCAGCAGCTTAACGGCGGGACCTTCCTACGAGCAGTACTTC,CASSLTAGPSYEQYF
TRBJ1-1,TRBV15,.,.,TGTGCCACCAGCAGCTACAGGGACTCTGAAGCTTTCTTT,CATSSYRDSEAFF
TRBJ2-5,TRBV18,TRBD2,.,TGTGCCAGCTCACCAACTAGCGGTGTACAAGAGACCCAGTACTTC,CASSPTSGVQETQYF
TRBJ2-1,TRBV7-2,TRBD2,.,TGTGCCAGCAGCGGCGGGAGGGCCAATGAGCAGTTCTTC,CASSGGRANEQFF
TRBJ1-2,TRBV30,.,.,TGTGCCTGGAATCAGGAAGCAGGATTGACCTTC,CAWNQEAGLTF
TRBJ2-5,TRBV20-1,.,.,TGCAGTGCTAGGTTAAACGGCAAGCAGTACTTC,CSARLNGKQYF
TRBJ2-5,TRBV7-7,TRBD2,.,TGTGCTAGCAGCCTAACGGGAGGGGAGACCCAGTACTTC,CASSLTGGETQYF
TRBJ1-1,TRBV5-1,.,.,TGCGCCAGCAGCCAGGACGGCCGGGGAATGAACACTGAAGCTTTCTTT,CASSQDGRGMNTEAFF
TRBJ2-2,TRBV15,.,.,TGTGCCACCAGCAGAGATCCTCTATCACGGGGAGCCGGGGAGCTGTTTTTT,CATSRDPLSRGAGELFF
TRBJ1-4,TRBV4-2,.,.,TGTGCCAGCAGCCAATCAAACCATGAAAAACTGTTTTTT,CASSQSNHEKLFF
TRBJ2-3,TRBV4-2,TRBD2,.,TGTGCCAGCAGCCAATGGGGCGGGAGAGGCACAGATACGCAGTATTTT,CASSQWGGRGTDTQYF
TRBJ2-7,TRBV25-1,.,.,TGTGCCAGCAGTGTTGGGGACAACTCCTACGAGCAGTACTTC,CASSVGDNSYEQYF
TRBJ2-3,TRBV15,TRBD2,once,TGTGCCACCAGCACCTACAGGGGACTAGCGGCTAGCACAGATACGCAGTATTTT,CATSTYRGLAASTDTQYF
TRBJ2-3,TRBV4-3,.,.,TGCGCCAGCAGCCCCGACCATTACAGTTTGGCAGATACGCAGTATTTT,CASSPDHYSLADTQYF
TRBJ1-4,TRBV5-1,TRBD1,.,TGCGCCAGCAGCTCCAAACAGGGGTCAACTAATGAAAAACTGTTTTTT,CASSSKQGSTNEKLFF